Presented here are 7 T cell receptor beta chains from one specimen sequenced in a study of cytomegalovirus exposure and HLA in healthy donors (dated by TCRdb to the late 2010s). The library was built by means of the immunoSEQ multiplex PCR assay. For the multiplex PCR, a mixture combining 60 forward primers for TCR Vbeta segments and 13 reverse primers for TCR Jbeta segments was used. The immuneACCESS repertoire file appears here via TCRdb, limited to in-frame rearrangements. These files lack a portion of the clones; in checked studies, under half of the deficit traces to unresolved V genes, and the cause of the others is not known. The sample table contains roughly 110,000 clones; only one count was recorded for about 75% of them. The ten largest account for 2.5% of the sample. The specimen sequenced was PBMCs. The origin of the receptors is a man aged 35-49 years in good health and CMV-seronegative.

This clone was found once. This chain links TRBV7-8 with TRBJ1-5, with D maybe TRBD1 (6 bases). Trimming stripped 4 bases from V and 4 bases from J, with 14 bases between. The CDR3 is 15 amino acids. Germline V gene lookup returns CDR1 SGHVS and CDR2 FQNEAQ. The CDR3 protein is CASSSEQGINQPQHF. As DNA, the CDR3 is TGTGCCAGCAGCTCGGAACAGGGAATTAATCAGCCCCAGCATTTT.

This chain joins TRBV6-5 and TRBJ1-2; 7 positions match TRBD1. The CDR3 extends over 14 amino acids. Trimming at V came to 8 bases and at J to 3 bases, leaving 9 bases not matched to a gene. Germline V gene sequence: CDR1 MNHEY, CDR2 SVGAGI. The CDR3 sequence is CASRGNRGDYGYTF. Written as DNA, the CDR3 is TGTGCCAGCCGGGGGAACAGGGGTGACTATGGCTACACCTTC.

This clone was detected only a few times. The rearrangement links TRBV4-1 to TRBJ2-7; D is unclear. Between the trimmed V and J ends, which lost 1 base and 0 bases, there was a span of 7 bases. Germline CDR1 is MGHRA and CDR2 is YSYEKL. The CDR3 loop spans 14 amino acids. Written as DNA, the CDR3 is TGCGCCAGCAGCCAAGTAGTAGCCTCCTACGAGCAGTACTTC. This encodes CASSQVVASYEQYF.

This clone was counted a few times. The chain is built from TRBV19 and TRBJ2-5, with TRBD1 matching over 7 bases. This CDR3 has 13 residues. Germline loops: CDR1 LNHDA, CDR2 SQIVND (reference sequence). The ends lost 4 bases at V and 4 bases at J; junction bases unmatched: 3. The CDR3 DNA is TGTGCCAGTAGTAAAAACAGGGGAGAGACCCAGTACTTC. This encodes CASSKNRGETQYF.

This chain uses TRBV5-4 with TRBJ2-3; 10 bases fit TRBD2. The CDR3 has 16 residues. V was clipped by 1 base and J by 2 bases; unmatched bases: 4. From germline, CDR1 is SGHNT and CDR2 YYREEE (reference sequence). The CDR3: CASSLQRGGITDTQYF. The CDR3, as DNA: TGTGCCAGCAGCTTGCAGCGGGGGGGCATCACAGATACGCAGTATTTT.

This chain uses TRBV29-1 with TRBJ1-2, with TRBD1 matching over 9 bases. Trimming took 7 bases from V and 3 from J; bases not matched to a gene: 3. The CDR3 consists of 12 residues. CDR1 SQVTM and CDR2 ANQGSEA come from the germline V gene. CDR3 sequence: CSARTGDYGYTF. The CDR3 nucleotides are TGCAGCGCTCGGACAGGGGACTATGGCTACACCTTC.

This chain connects TRBV9 to TRBJ2-1, with TRBD1 as a possible D gene (5 bases). V lost 3 bases and J lost 5, with 18 bases in between. CDR3 length: 16 residues. In germline, CDR1 is SGDLS, CDR2 YYNGEE. The CDR3 region has the DNA TGTGCCAGCAGCGCCCGTGGGGCCGCGTTGGACAATGAGCAGTTCTTC. Amino acid sequence: CASSARGAALDNEQFF.